These T cell receptor beta chains were read from a single sample in a study of blood T cell repertoires in COVID-19. Sequencing used immunoSEQ multiplex PCR; TCRdb keeps in-frame clones, though not all of them. The repertoire holds hundreds of thousands of clones, with 80% to 90% as singletons. Input material: peripheral blood. The origin of the receptors is a man aged 50 to 60 with acute or convalescent COVID-19. CDR3s include the opening cysteine and the closing phenylalanine or tryptophan. The D gene is left open where the match is weak. Size values are once, few and many counts, or a class for expanded clones, and some rows have none.

CDR3: CASSGTGREQPQHF; DNA: TGTGCCAGCAGCGGGACAGGAAGAGAACAGCCCCAGCATTTT; size: -; V: TRBV7-9; J: TRBJ1-5; D: TRBD1
CDR3: CASSEDRTARYGYTF; DNA: TGTGCCAGCAGTGAGGACCGGACAGCAAGATATGGCTACACCTTC; size: -; V: TRBV2; J: TRBJ1-2; D: -
CDR3: CASSFQASGANVLTF; DNA: TGCGCCAGCAGCTTTCAGGCCTCTGGGGCCAACGTCCTGACTTTC; size: -; V: TRBV5-1; J: TRBJ2-6; D: -
CDR3: CASSPGQAASSPLHF; DNA: TGCGCCAGCAGCCCAGGACAGGCGGCGTCTTCACCCCTCCACTTT; size: -; V: TRBV5-1; J: TRBJ1-6; D: TRBD1
CDR3: CASSEWGPPGRNEQFF; DNA: TGTGCCAGCAGTGAATGGGGGCCCCCCGGGCGCAATGAGCAGTTCTTC; size: -; V: TRBV2; J: TRBJ2-1; D: -
CDR3: CASSFHTGTTEAFF; DNA: TGTGCCAGCAGCTTTCATACAGGGACCACTGAAGCTTTCTTT; size: once; V: TRBV7-2; J: TRBJ1-1; D: -
CDR3: CASGLVYTGAYNEQFF; DNA: TGTGCTAGTGGTTTGGTATATACGGGGGCCTACAATGAGCAGTTCTTC; size: -; V: TRBV12-5; J: TRBJ2-1; D: -
CDR3: CASSYSGQDNYGYTF; DNA: TGTGCCAGCAGTTACTCGGGACAGGATAACTATGGCTACACCTTC; size: -; V: TRBV6-5; J: TRBJ1-2; D: TRBD1
CDR3: CASSLGTSGGSYEQYF; DNA: TGTGCCAGCAGCTTAGGGACTAGCGGGGGGTCCTACGAGCAGTACTTC; size: -; V: TRBV13; J: TRBJ2-7; D: TRBD2
CDR3: CASSVSGTGSGEQYF; DNA: TGCGCCAGCAGCGTCTCCGGGACAGGGTCGGGCGAGCAGTACTTC; size: -; V: TRBV5-1; J: TRBJ2-7; D: TRBD1
CDR3: CASSRLNTEAFF; DNA: TGTGCCAGCAGTCGTTTGAACACTGAAGCTTTCTTT; size: -; V: TRBV6-5; J: TRBJ1-1; D: -
CDR3: CASSQGVVSGNTIYF; DNA: TGTGCCAGCAGCCAAGGAGTCGTCTCTGGAAACACCATATATTTT; size: once; V: TRBV3-1/TRBV3-2; J: TRBJ1-3; D: -
CDR3: CAWSEGGSGANVLTF; DNA: TGTGCCTGGAGTGAGGGAGGGAGTGGGGCCAACGTCCTGACTTTC; size: -; V: TRBV30; J: TRBJ2-6; D: TRBD2
CDR3: CASSFQEGSAEAFF; DNA: TGTGCCAGCAGCTTTCAGGAGGGATCCGCTGAAGCTTTCTTT; size: -; V: TRBV5-5; J: TRBJ1-1; D: -
CDR3: CASSFSGTGEFKGYTF; DNA: TGTGCCAGCAGCTTCTCCGGGACAGGGGAATTTAAGGGCTACACCTTC; size: -; V: TRBV13; J: TRBJ1-2; D: TRBD1